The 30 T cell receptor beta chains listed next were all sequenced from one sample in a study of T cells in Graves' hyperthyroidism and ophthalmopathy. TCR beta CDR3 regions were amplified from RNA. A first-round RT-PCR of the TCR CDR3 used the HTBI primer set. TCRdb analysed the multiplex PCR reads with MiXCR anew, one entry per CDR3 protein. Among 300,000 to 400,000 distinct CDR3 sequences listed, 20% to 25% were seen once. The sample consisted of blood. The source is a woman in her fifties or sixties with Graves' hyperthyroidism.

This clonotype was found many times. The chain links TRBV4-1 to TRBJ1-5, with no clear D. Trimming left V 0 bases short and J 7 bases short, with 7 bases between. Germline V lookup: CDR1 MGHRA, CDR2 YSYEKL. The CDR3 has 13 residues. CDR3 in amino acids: CASSQEHTQPQHF. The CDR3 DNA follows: TGCGCCAGCAGCCAAGAGCACACCCAGCCCCAGCATTTT.

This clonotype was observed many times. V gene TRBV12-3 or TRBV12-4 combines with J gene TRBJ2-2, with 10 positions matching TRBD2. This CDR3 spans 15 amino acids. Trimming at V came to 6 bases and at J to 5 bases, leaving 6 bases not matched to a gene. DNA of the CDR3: TGTGCCAGCAGCCGGACTAGCGGTAAAACCGGGGAGCTGTTTTTT. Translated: CASSRTSGKTGELFF.

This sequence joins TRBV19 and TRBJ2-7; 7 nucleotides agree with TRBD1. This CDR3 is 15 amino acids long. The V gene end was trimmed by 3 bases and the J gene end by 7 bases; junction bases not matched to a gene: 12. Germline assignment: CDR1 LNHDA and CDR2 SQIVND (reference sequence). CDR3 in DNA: TGTGCCAGTAGTATCCAACCGGGACAGTGGAGGGAGCAGTACTTC. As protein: CASSIQPGQWREQYF.

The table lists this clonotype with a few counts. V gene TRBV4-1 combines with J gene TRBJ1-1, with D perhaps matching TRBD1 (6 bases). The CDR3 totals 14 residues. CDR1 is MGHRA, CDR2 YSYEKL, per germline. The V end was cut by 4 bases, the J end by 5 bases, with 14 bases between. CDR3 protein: CASSRQAGATEAFF. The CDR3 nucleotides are TGCGCCAGCAGCCGACAGGCCGGGGCGACTGAAGCTTTCTTT.

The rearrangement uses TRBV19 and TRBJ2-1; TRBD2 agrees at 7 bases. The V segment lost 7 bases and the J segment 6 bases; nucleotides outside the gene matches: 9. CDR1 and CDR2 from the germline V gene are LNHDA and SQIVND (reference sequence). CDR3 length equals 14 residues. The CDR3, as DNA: TGTGCCAGTAAAGATGGCGGGGGAAGCAATGAGCAGTTCTTC. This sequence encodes CASKDGGGSNEQFF.

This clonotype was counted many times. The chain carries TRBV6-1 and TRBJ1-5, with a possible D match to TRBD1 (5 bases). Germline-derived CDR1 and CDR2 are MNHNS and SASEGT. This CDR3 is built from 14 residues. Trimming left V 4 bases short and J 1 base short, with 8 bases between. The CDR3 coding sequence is TGTGCCAGCAGTGCCGGGGGGAGCAATCAGCCCCAGCATTTT. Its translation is CASSAGGSNQPQHF.

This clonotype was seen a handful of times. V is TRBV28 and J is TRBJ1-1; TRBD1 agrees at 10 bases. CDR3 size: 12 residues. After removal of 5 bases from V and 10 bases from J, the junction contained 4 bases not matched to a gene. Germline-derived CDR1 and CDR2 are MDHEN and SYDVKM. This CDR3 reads CASSLGQGPAFF. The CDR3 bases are TGTGCCAGCAGTCTGGGACAGGGGCCAGCTTTCTTT.

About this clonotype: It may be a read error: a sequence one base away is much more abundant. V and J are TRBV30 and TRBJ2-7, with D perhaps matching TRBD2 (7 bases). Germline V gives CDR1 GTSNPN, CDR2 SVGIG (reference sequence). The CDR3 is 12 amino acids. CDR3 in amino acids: CARSEGGREQYF. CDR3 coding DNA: TGTGCCCGGAGTGAGGGGGGGCGCGAGCAGTACTTC.

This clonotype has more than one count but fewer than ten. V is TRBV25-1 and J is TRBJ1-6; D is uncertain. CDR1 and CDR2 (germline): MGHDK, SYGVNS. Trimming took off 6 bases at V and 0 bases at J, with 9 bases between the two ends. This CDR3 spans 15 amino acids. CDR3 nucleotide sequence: TGTGCCAGCAGCGCCGAGAGCTCCTATAATTCACCCCTCCACTTT. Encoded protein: CASSAESSYNSPLHF.

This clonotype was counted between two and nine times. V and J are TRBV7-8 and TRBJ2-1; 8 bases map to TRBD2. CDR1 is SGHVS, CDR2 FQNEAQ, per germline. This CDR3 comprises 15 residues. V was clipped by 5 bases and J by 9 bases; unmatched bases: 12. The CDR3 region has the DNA TGTGCCAGCAGCGGGCCTGCCGGGGGGGCGGGTGAGCAGTTCTTC. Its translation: CASSGPAGGAGEQFF.

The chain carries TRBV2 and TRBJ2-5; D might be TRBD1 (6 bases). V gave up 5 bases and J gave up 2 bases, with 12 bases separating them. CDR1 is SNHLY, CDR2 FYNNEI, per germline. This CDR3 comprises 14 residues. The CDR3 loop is CASSRSRGQETQYF. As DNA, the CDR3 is TGTGCCAGCAGTCGAAGCAGGGGACAAGAGACCCAGTACTTC.

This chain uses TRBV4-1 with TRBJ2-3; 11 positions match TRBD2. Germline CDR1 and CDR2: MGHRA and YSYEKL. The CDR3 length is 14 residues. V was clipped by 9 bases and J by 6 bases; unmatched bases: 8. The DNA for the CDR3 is TGCGCCAGTTCACTAGCGGGGGTTGAGGATACGCAGTATTTT. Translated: CASSLAGVEDTQYF.

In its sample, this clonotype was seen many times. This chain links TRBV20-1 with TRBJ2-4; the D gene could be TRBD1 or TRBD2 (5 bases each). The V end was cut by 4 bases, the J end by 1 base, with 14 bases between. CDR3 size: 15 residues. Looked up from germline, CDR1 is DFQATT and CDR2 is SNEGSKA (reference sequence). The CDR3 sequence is CSATRGERAKNIQYF. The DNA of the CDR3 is TGCAGTGCTACTAGGGGAGAGAGGGCCAAAAACATTCAGTACTTC.

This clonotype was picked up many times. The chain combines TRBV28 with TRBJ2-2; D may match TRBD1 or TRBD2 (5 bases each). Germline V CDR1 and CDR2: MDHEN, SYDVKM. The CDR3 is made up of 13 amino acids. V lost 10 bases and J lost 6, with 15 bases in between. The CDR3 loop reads CAMSGAQPGELFF. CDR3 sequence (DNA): TGTGCCATGTCCGGGGCGCAACCCGGGGAGCTGTTTTTT.

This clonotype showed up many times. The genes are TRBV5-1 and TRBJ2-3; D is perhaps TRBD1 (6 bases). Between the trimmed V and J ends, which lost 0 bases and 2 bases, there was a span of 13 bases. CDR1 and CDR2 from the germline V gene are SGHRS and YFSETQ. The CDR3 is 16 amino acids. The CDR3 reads CASSLAAGVLTDTQYF. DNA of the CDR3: TGCGCCAGCAGCTTGGCGGCAGGGGTCCTCACAGATACGCAGTATTTT.

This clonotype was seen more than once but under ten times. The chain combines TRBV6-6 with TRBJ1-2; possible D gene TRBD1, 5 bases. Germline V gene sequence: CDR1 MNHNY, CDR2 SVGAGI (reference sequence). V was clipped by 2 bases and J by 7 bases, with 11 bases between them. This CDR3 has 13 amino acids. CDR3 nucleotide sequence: TGTGCCAGCAGTTACGACCGTGGGGGTGGCTACACCTTC. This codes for CASSYDRGGGYTF.

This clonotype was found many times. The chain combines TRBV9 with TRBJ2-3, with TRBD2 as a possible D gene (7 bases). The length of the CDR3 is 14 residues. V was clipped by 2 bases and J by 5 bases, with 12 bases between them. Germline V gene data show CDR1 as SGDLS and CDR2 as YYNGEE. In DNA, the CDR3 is TGTGCCAGCAGCGTGAGGGGGGGCGAAGATACGCAGTATTTT. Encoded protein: CASSVRGGEDTQYF.

CDR3 in DNA: TGTGCCAGCAGCCGTGCCTATAGCTCCTACGAGCAGTACTTC. This gives the protein CASSRAYSSYEQYF. The chain carries TRBV28 and TRBJ2-7; D call uncertain. Germline CDR1 MDHEN, CDR2 SYDVKM. V lost 6 bases and J lost 0, with 12 bases in between. This CDR3 comprises 14 residues.

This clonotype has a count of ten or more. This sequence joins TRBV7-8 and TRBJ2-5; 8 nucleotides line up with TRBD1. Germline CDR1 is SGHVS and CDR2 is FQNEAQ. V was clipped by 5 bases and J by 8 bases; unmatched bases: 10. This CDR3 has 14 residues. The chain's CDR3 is CASSETGVLGTQYF. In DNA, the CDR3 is TGTGCCAGCAGCGAGACAGGGGTCCTTGGCACCCAGTACTTC.

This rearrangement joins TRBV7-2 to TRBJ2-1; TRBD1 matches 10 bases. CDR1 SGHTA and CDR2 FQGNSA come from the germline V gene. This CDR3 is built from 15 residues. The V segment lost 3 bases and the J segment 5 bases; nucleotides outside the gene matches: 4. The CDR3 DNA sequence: TGTGCCAGCAGCTTGGGGACAGGGGTCCACAATGAGCAGTTCTTC. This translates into CASSLGTGVHNEQFF.

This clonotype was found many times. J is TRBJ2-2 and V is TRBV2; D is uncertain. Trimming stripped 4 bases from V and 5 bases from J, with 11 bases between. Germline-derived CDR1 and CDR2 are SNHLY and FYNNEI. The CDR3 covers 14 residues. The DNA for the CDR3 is TGTGCCAGCAGTGGAAGTTGGGCTACCGGGGAGCTGTTTTTT. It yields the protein CASSGSWATGELFF.

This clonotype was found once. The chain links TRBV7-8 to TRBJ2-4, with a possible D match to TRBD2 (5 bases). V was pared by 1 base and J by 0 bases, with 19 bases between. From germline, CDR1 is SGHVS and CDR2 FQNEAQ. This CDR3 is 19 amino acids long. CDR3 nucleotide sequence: TGTGCCAGCAGCTTAGTGGGTGCGGGTTGGCGTCTAGCCAAAAACATTCAGTACTTC. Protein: CASSLVGAGWRLAKNIQYF.

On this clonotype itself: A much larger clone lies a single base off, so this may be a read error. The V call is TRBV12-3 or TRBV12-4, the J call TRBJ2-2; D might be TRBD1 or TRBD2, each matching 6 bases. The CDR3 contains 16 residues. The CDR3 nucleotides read TGTGCCAGCACCCCACCGGGACATTCGAACACCGGGGGGCTGTTTTTT. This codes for CASTPPGHSNTGGLFF.

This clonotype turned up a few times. CDR3 in DNA: TGTGCCTGGACCCGACTAGCGGGAGGGGAGCTGTTTTTT. Amino acids: CAWTRLAGGELFF. The chain uses TRBV30 and TRBJ2-2, with 11 bases lining up with TRBD2. The germline V gene encodes CDR1 GTSNPN and CDR2 SVGIG (reference sequence). The length of the CDR3 is 13 residues. V dropped 4 bases and J dropped 8; count of bases not matched to a gene: 3.

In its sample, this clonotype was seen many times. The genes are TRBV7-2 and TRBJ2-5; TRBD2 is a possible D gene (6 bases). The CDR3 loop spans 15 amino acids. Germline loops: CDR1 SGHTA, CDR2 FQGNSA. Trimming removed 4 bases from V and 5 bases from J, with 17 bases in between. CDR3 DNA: TGTGCCAGCAGCTCGGGACGGCGGGGCGGGGAGACCCAGTACTTC. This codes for CASSSGRRGGETQYF.

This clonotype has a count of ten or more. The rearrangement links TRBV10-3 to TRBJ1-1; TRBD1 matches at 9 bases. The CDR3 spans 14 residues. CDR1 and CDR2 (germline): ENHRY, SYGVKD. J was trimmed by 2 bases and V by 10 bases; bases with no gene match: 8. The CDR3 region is CATAGQGINTEAFF. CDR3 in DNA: TGTGCCACGGCGGGACAGGGAATAAACACTGAAGCTTTCTTT.

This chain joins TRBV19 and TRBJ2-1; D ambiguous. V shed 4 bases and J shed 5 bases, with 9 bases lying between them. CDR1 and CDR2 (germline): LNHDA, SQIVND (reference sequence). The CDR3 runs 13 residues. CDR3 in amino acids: CASSSALDNEQFF. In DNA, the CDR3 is TGTGCCAGTAGTAGTGCATTGGACAATGAGCAGTTCTTC.

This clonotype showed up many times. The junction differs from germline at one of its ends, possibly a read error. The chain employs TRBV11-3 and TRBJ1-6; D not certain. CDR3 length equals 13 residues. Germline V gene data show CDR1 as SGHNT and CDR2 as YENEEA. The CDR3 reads CASTPTNNSPLHF. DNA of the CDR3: TGTGCCAGCACCCCAACCAATAACTCACCCCTCCACTTT.

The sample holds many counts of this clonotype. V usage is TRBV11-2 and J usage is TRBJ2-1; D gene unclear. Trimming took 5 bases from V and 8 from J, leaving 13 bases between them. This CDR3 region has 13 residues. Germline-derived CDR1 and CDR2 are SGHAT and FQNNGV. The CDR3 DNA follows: TGTGCCAGCAGCATAAGCGATATCTATGAGCAGTTCTTC. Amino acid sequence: CASSISDIYEQFF.

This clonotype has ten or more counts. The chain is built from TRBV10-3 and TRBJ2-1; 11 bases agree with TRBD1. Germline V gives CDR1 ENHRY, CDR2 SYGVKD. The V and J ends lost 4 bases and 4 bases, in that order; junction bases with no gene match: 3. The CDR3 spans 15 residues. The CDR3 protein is CAISVGTGGYNEQFF. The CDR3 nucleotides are TGTGCCATCAGTGTTGGGACAGGGGGTTACAATGAGCAGTTCTTC.